A selection of T cell receptor beta chains follows, all from one sample in a study of beta chain features in type 1 diabetes. Using immunoSEQ multiplex PCR, the repertoire was profiled, and TCRdb retains in-frame clones only, with some absent. The table shows about 53,000 clones, with around 60% occurring only once. The sequenced sample was stem cell memory CD4+ T cells from blood. The source of these receptors is a woman aged 25 to 45 with type 1 diabetes. The CDR3 runs from the conserved cysteine through the conserved F or W. The D gene is left open where the match is weak. Rows give clone size only sometimes, using once, few, many, or a class for an expanded clone.

d_call	v_call	j_call	clone_size	cdr3_nt	cdr3_aa
TRBD2	TRBV19	TRBJ2-7	.	TGTGCCAGTAGTACGGGGGGAAGGGACTTTGACGAGCAGTACTTC	CASSTGGRDFDEQYF
.	TRBV28	TRBJ2-1	.	TGTGCCAGCAGTTTAGATCTGGGGCTCACCTACAATGAGCAGTTCTTC	CASSLDLGLTYNEQFF
TRBD2	TRBV5-1	TRBJ2-5	.	TGCGCCAGCAGCTTGAGCCCCTCTAGCGGGAGTGGGACCCAGTACTTC	CASSLSPSSGSGTQYF
.	TRBV2	TRBJ1-5	.	TGTGCCAGCAGTAAGGAGTTCCTGCCCCAGCATTTT	CASSKEFLPQHF
TRBD2	TRBV5-1	TRBJ2-3	.	TGCGCCAGCAGCTTGGGACTAGCGGGAGGAACTGATACGCAGTATTTT	CASSLGLAGGTDTQYF
TRBD1	TRBV7-6	TRBJ2-2	.	TGTGCCAGCAGCTTAGCGCTAACAGGGGGAATCGGGGAGCTGTTTTTT	CASSLALTGGIGELFF
TRBD2	TRBV15	TRBJ2-1	.	TGTGCCACCAGCAGACAGACTAGCGGGGTCTACAATGAGCAGTTCTTC	CATSRQTSGVYNEQFF
.	TRBV2	TRBJ2-7	few	TGTGCCAGCCACTCAGAACAGGGTTGGGGCGAGCAGTACTTC	CASHSEQGWGEQYF
.	TRBV6-5	TRBJ1-4	once	TGTGCCACCTCAGAGGGTGGCGGAACTAATGAAAAACTGTTTTTT	CATSEGGGTNEKLFF
TRBD1	TRBV7-2	TRBJ2-7	.	TGTGCCAGCAGCTTAGTTGTGTTCGACAGGGGGAATCAGTACTTC	CASSLVVFDRGNQYF
TRBD2	TRBV28	TRBJ2-1	.	TGTGCCAGCAGTCTAACTAGCGGGAGGGCCCTGAGCTCCTACAATGAGCAGTTCTTC	CASSLTSGRALSSYNEQFF
TRBD1	TRBV18	TRBJ1-2	.	TGTGCCAGCTCACCACGACAGGGAAACTATGGCTACACCTTC	CASSPRQGNYGYTF
.	TRBV5-1	TRBJ1-1	.	TGCGCCAGCAGCGCCCAGGAGGGAGACACTGAAGCTTTCTTT	CASSAQEGDTEAFF
.	TRBV30	TRBJ1-1	.	TGTGCCTGGACCTCTGATGTGGGGGGAAAGGTTATCTTT	CAWTSDVGGKVIF
.	TRBV28	TRBJ1-2	.	TGTGCCAGCAGTTCTGGGGGCACGAGCTATGGCTACACCTTC	CASSSGGTSYGYTF
.	TRBV28	TRBJ2-1	few	TGTGCCAGCAGTCCTCGACAGGTTTACAATGAGCAGTTCTTC	CASSPRQVYNEQFF
.	TRBV18	TRBJ2-5	few	TGTGCCAGCTCACCACCAGGACAAGCCCGAGAGACCCAGTACTTC	CASSPPGQARETQYF
.	TRBV30	TRBJ1-1	.	TGTGCCTGGAGTGTACCAGGTACTCTTGAAGCTTTCTTT	CAWSVPGTLEAFF
.	TRBV6-5	TRBJ2-1	.	TGTGCCAGCAGTTACTCGAGTGAGCAGTTCTTC	CASSYSSEQFF
.	TRBV4-1	TRBJ1-2	.	TGCGCCAGCAGCCACGTAAGCAGACAAAACTATGGCTACACCTTC	CASSHVSRQNYGYTF
TRBD1	TRBV5-1	TRBJ1-3	.	TGCGCCAGCAGCTCCTGGACAGGGACACGAGGAAACACCATATATTTT	CASSSWTGTRGNTIYF
.	TRBV18	TRBJ2-1	once	TGTGCCAGCTCACCACCGTCCCCTACGGTCTACAATGAGCAGTTCTTC	CASSPPSPTVYNEQFF
.	TRBV21-1	TRBJ2-7	.	TGTGCCAGCAGCAAAGAGACTGACAGAATTTCCTACGAGCAGTACTTC	CASSKETDRISYEQYF
.	TRBV28	TRBJ2-3	.	TGTGCCATCCGCGGGGCAGGCCCCACAGATACGCAGTATTTT	CAIRGAGPTDTQYF
.	TRBV7-3	TRBJ2-3	.	TGTGCCAGCAGCAAGTCCAGGGCCAGCACAGATACGCAGTATTTT	CASSKSRASTDTQYF
.	TRBV7-9	TRBJ1-4	.	TGTGCCAGCAGCTTTAGCGAAAAACTGTTTTTT	CASSFSEKLFF
.	TRBV19	TRBJ2-4	.	TGTGCCAGTAGTATCGGAGCCAAAAACATTCAGTACTTC	CASSIGAKNIQYF
TRBD1	TRBV18	TRBJ2-7	.	TGTGCCAGCTCGCCAGGACAGGCCGAGAGCTCCTACGAGCAGTACTTC	CASSPGQAESSYEQYF
.	TRBV29-1	TRBJ1-2	.	TGCAGCGTGGAAAGGGGGGAGGGCGATGGCTACACCTTC	CSVERGEGDGYTF
TRBD2	TRBV29-1	TRBJ2-5	few	TGCAGCGTTCTTAGCGGGAGCGCAGAGACCCAGTACTTC	CSVLSGSAETQYF
TRBD1	TRBV6-4	TRBJ2-7	.	TGTGCCAGCAGTGACTCGACAGGGGGCCGGCACGAGCAGTACTTC	CASSDSTGGRHEQYF
.	TRBV6-5	TRBJ1-1	.	TGTGCCAGCACCGCTACAGTGAACACTGAAGCTTTCTTT	CASTATVNTEAFF
TRBD1	TRBV19	TRBJ1-5	.	TGTGCCAGTAGTATAGTTAGACAGGGATCTCAGCCCCAGCATTTT	CASSIVRQGSQPQHF
TRBD2	TRBV30	TRBJ2-1	.	TGTGCCTGGAGTGTACGAGCGGGAGGGTTGAGCTCCTACAATGAGCAGTTCTTC	CAWSVRAGGLSSYNEQFF
.	TRBV5-1	TRBJ2-7	.	TGCGCCAGCAGCACCGGGACTGCAGCAGGAGAGCAGTACTTC	CASSTGTAAGEQYF
.	TRBV28	TRBJ1-1	.	TGTGCCAGCACAGAGAGGGAGACGGAAGCTTTCTTT	CASTERETEAFF
TRBD2	TRBV6-5	TRBJ2-1	.	TGTGCCAGCAGTTACGATAGTAGCGGGGCGGAGCAGTTCTTC	CASSYDSSGAEQFF
TRBD1	TRBV29-1	TRBJ2-5	.	TGCAGCGGCGGACAGGGGAGGGGGACCCAGTACTTC	CSGGQGRGTQYF
TRBD1	TRBV29-1	TRBJ1-1	.	TGCAGCTCCTGGACAGGGGAAGCTTTCTTT	CSSWTGEAFF
TRBD1	TRBV27	TRBJ2-1	once	TGTGCCAGCAGAACGCGGGACAGGTCCTACAATGAGCAGTTCTTC	CASRTRDRSYNEQFF
TRBD1	TRBV4-1	TRBJ1-2	.	TGCGCCAGCAGCCAAAGGCGAGACAGGGATAAAGGCTACACCTTC	CASSQRRDRDKGYTF
.	TRBV4-1	TRBJ1-2	.	TGCGCCAGCAGCCAACCGGACAGCTATGGCTACACCTTC	CASSQPDSYGYTF
.	TRBV5-6	TRBJ1-4	once	TGTGCCAGCAGCTTACAGGAACTAAATGAAAAACTGTTTTTT	CASSLQELNEKLFF
.	TRBV18	TRBJ1-1	.	TGTGCCAGCCGCCGGGACACTGAAGCTTTCTTT	CASRRDTEAFF
.	TRBV7-2	TRBJ1-1	few	TGTGCCAGCAGCTTAATGGGGCAAGTGACTGAAGCTTTCTTT	CASSLMGQVTEAFF
.	TRBV10-3	TRBJ2-3	few	TGTGCCATCAGTTCTGAAGCCGATACGCAGTATTTT	CAISSEADTQYF
.	TRBV2	TRBJ2-3	once	TGTGCCAGTAAGACGGGGCCAGGGGTGACAGATACGCAGTATTTT	CASKTGPGVTDTQYF
.	TRBV9	TRBJ1-2	.	TGTGCCAGCAGCGTAGAGTGGCGGAACACTGGCTACACCTTC	CASSVEWRNTGYTF
.	TRBV2	TRBJ1-5	once	TGTGCCAGCAGTGAAGTCGGGGGGTTCAGCAATCAGCCCCAGCATTTT	CASSEVGGFSNQPQHF
.	TRBV6-1	TRBJ2-7	.	TGTGCCAGCAGCAGGGGGGTAGTCTCCTACGAGCAGTACTTC	CASSRGVVSYEQYF
.	TRBV10-3	TRBJ2-7	.	TGTGCCATCAGTGAGTCGGGGCGACCCGAGCAGTACTTC	CAISESGRPEQYF
TRBD1	TRBV19	TRBJ1-5	.	TGTGCCAGTAGCGCGACAGGGGTTCATAGTCAGCCCCAGCATTTT	CASSATGVHSQPQHF
TRBD1	TRBV30	TRBJ1-2	.	TGTGCCTGGGGACAGGGGGCAGGGTATGGCTACACCTTC	CAWGQGAGYGYTF
TRBD1	TRBV2	TRBJ1-5	.	TGTGCCAGCAGTTACCAGGGGGTTAGCAATCAGCCCCAGCATTTT	CASSYQGVSNQPQHF
TRBD1	TRBV5-1	TRBJ1-1	.	TGCGCCAGCAGCTTGGCCGGGACAGGGGGCGGCACTGAAGCTTTCTTT	CASSLAGTGGGTEAFF
.	TRBV5-5	TRBJ2-3	.	TGTGCCAGCAGCCTGTTAACTAGAGCAGATACGCAGTATTTT	CASSLLTRADTQYF
.	TRBV19	TRBJ2-3	.	TGTGCCAGTAGTTCACTACGACAGGCAGATACGCAGTATTTT	CASSSLRQADTQYF
TRBD1	TRBV7-8	TRBJ2-7	.	TGTGCCAGCAGCTTAGCCGGGACAGGGGTCTACGAGCAGTACTTC	CASSLAGTGVYEQYF
TRBD2	TRBV9	TRBJ2-5	.	TGTGCCAGCAGCGTGGGCGGACTAGCGGGAGAAGAGACCCAGTACTTC	CASSVGGLAGEETQYF
TRBD1	TRBV30	TRBJ1-5	.	TGTGCCTGGGGATTGGACAGGGCGAATATTGGCGGTAGCAATCAGCCCCAGCATTTT	CAWGLDRANIGGSNQPQHF